The 4 T cell receptor beta chains below all came from one sample that was sequenced in a study of T cells in Graves' hyperthyroidism and ophthalmopathy. TCR beta CDR3 sequences were amplified from RNA transcripts. First-round RT-PCR with HTBI primers amplified the TCR CDR3 region. One entry per CDR3 protein results from TCRdb running MiXCR on the multiplex PCR reads. This table has about 610,000 distinct CDR3 sequences, roughly 14% appearing once. Sequenced material: blood. The receptors shown here come from a woman in her 40s with Graves' ophthalmopathy.

This clonotype was observed many times. This rearrangement joins TRBV24-1 to TRBJ2-5; TRBD2 agrees at 16 bases. The length of the CDR3 is 19 residues. V lost 0 bases to trimming and J lost 5 bases; unmatched junction nucleotides: 8. CDR1 and CDR2 from the germline V gene are KGHDR and SFDVKD. CDR3 amino acids: CATSDLDGTSGRDRETQYF. In nucleotides, the CDR3 is TGTGCCACCAGTGATTTGGACGGGACTAGCGGGAGGGATAGGGAGACCCAGTACTTC.

This clonotype was seen a few times. An end of the junction does not agree with germline; a read error may underlie this. The chain is built from TRBV18 and TRBJ1-1, with 8 bases matching TRBD1. The CDR3 sequence is 15 residues long. Germline V gene data show CDR1 as KGHSH and CDR2 as LQKENI. The chain's CDR3 is CASSPSEGSQGANSF. The CDR3 bases are TGTGCCAGCTCACCGAGCGAGGGAAGCCAGGGGGCCAACTCCTTT.

In its sample, this clonotype was seen many times. The J gene is TRBJ1-1, the V gene TRBV7-9; 10 bases map to TRBD1. The V and J ends lost 5 bases and 11 bases, in that order; junction bases with no gene match: 8. Germline loops: CDR1 SEHNR, CDR2 FQNEAQ (reference sequence). There are 13 residues in the CDR3. The CDR3 DNA reads as TGTGCCAGCAGCCCGGGACAGGGGATTCTCGCTTTCTTT. The encoded protein is CASSPGQGILAFF.

Ten or more counts support this clonotype. The rearrangement links TRBV19 to TRBJ2-2; possible D gene TRBD1, 6 bases. Looked up from germline, CDR1 is LNHDA and CDR2 is SQIVND (reference sequence). The CDR3 is 14 residues long. V was cut by 5 bases and J by 6 bases, with 13 bases left in between. The CDR3 DNA is TGTGCCAGTAGTCCTTTACAGGGCCCCGGGGAGCTGTTTTTT. Translation: CASSPLQGPGELFF.